The entry that follows covers one TCR beta chain sequence. Its antigen is currently not known. No much larger clone exists at a distance of one base, and base qualities are not known. CD8 naive samples were CD45RO-negative cells positively selected for CCR7, giving a CD45RA+CCR7+ population that excluded TemRA cells. Donors were healthy HIV-negative adults with no recently reported acute infections or vaccinations. All donors were Caucasian adults living in Nashville, Tennessee, USA. Blood was obtained by leukapheresis, after which PBMCs were separated by Ficoll-Histopaque density gradient centrifugation and cryopreserved in liquid nitrogen vapor phase. Analytical flow cytometry was used to check the purity and quantity of each magnetically sorted T cell population. Genomic DNA was isolated from each sorted fraction and quantified by UV absorbance on a Nanodrop 2000c. The data were obtained in a study of shared clonotypes between healthy human individuals (dated by TCRdb to between 2020 and 2021). As for the study more broadly: The cohort included three men and a couple of women between 18 and 49 years of age. For each donor, CD4 naive and CD4 memory were each given three plates, CD8 naive was given two plates, and CD8 memory was given one plate. The study deeply sequenced blood TCR repertoires of about five healthy adults to estimate repertoire size and the extent of clonotype sharing between individuals. Different laboratories and diverse techniques were used to prepare libraries and sequence TCR repertoires, to increase sequencing depth and limit assay-specific biases. Between about 0.8 and 8.9 billion PBMCs per donor were obtained by leukapheresis. General findings and caveats noted by the study authors: Estimated clonotype richness was generally larger for naive than for memory subsets. Sharing across several donors was observed for about 5% of naive CD4, 3.5% of naive CD8, 2% to 2.5% of memory CD4, and roughly 0.43% of memory CD8 clonotypes. Based on pairwise subsampling, the degree of clonotype sharing among donors was expected to be affected by sequencing depth. Incomplete sequencing was indicated by rarefaction of sorted-subset datasets, despite the large sequencing depth. Compared with non-shared clonotypes, clonotypes shared by all four sorted-subset donors had higher generation probabilities. Only blood was sampled, and tissue TCR repertoires likely differ from those in blood. Because the study included a small number of donors, the genetic and exposure-history diversity represented was limited.

Using the deep immunoSEQ assay, multiplex PCR amplified TCR CDR3 regions from genomic DNA. Extracted genomic DNA from each cell subset was distributed evenly across all wells of several immunoSEQ 96-well plates, and each plate was treated as a replicate. For sorted subsets, 150 to 250 ng of genomic DNA, equivalent to around 29,000 T cell genomes, went into each replicate PCR. Purified libraries were quantified with a Qubit 3.0 fluorometer, sized on a Bioanalyzer 2100, and re-quantified with the KAPA Library Quantification kit. A separate single-read 150-cycle Illumina NextSeq 550 flow cell was used to sequence each immunoSEQ 96-well plate. The authors' analysis ran thus. Because the immunoSEQ output held only junctional sequences and lacked quality scores, the filtering could not match the filtering applied to full-length reads. To assign V/J genes and CDR3, sequences were annotated against IMGT germline references using PyIR, a Python wrapper for IgBLAST v1.9. Reads were filtered out if the reads had weak V/J assignments (E-value above 1e-6), no CDR3, stop codons, out-of-frame junctions, or ambiguous translated residues. V3J clonotypes were defined by identical inferred V gene, J gene, and CDR3 amino acid sequence. Percentage overlap between repertoires was calculated by dividing the number of shared unique clonotypes by the size of the smaller repertoire. Three approaches were used to assess repertoire richness: RTK rarefaction, the Chao1 estimator, and Recon v2.1 estimates of unobserved clonotypes. Generation probabilities for all TCRbeta clonotypes obtained by the gDNA method from several donors were computed using OLGA. Here the immuneACCESS table is served through TCRdb, limited to in-frame sequences with V and J called. Missing clones are a known gap in these copies; in checked studies unresolved V genes cover under half, and the rest lacks a known reason. That table gives V, J and clone size, and the DNA gave D and trimming. The sample profile shows some 2 million clones; about 95% of them were found once. The top ten hold around 1.2% of the sample.

The clonotype comes from a man aged 18-30 years in good health. Sample: naive CD8+ T cells sorted from blood. Explained via the paper, the cell subset or site label denotes: CD45RA+CCR7+.

The CDR3 protein is CASSWGGRAYNSPLHF. The nucleotide sequence is given as TGTGCCAGCAGTTGGGGGGGCCGAGCCTATAATTCACCCCTCCACTTT. The chain employs TRBV28 and TRBJ1-6; TRBD1 might be the D gene, on 6 matching bases. Including cysteine and phenylalanine, the CDR3 has 16 amino acids. Only CDR3 DNA is held: 48 bases, read in frame from base 1. The CDR1 and CDR2 encoded by the germline V gene are MDHEN and SYDVKM. V gives up 4 bases and J gives up 2 bases, and the segment between their germline ends measures 12 bases.